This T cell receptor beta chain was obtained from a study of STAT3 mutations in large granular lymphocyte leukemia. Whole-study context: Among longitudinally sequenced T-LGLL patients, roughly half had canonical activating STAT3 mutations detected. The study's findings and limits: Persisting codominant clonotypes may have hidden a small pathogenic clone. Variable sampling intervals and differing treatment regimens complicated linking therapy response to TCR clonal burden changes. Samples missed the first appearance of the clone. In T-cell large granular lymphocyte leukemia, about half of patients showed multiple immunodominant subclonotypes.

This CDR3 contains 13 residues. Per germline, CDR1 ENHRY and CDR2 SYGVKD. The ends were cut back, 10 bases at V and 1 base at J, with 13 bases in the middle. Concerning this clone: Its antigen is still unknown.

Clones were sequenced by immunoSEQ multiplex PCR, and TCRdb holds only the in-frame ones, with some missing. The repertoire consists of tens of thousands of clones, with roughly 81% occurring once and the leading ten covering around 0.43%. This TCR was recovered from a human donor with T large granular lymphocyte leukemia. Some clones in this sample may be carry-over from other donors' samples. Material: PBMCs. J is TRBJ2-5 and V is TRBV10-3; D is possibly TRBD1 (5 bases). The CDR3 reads CATLSQGQETQYF. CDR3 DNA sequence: TGTGCCACCTTATCGCAGGGCCAAGAGACCCAGTACTTC.